Included here is one T cell receptor beta chain sequence, with context. These data belong to a study of T cell responses to AZD1222 COVID-19 vaccine. The method was immunoSEQ multiplex PCR; TCRdb's version includes in-frame clones alone and lacks a portion of them. The table shows about 260,000 clones, with approximately 93% occurring only once. V was clipped by 5 bases and J by 1 base, with 10 bases between them. Germline V gene data show CDR1 as SGHRS and CDR2 as YFSETQ. This CDR3 is 15 amino acids long. This clonotype originated in an adult in good health. The chain employs TRBV5-1 and TRBJ2-6; D unclear. The sequencing used peripheral blood, collected on day 0 of AZD1222 vaccination. CDR3 DNA sequence: TGCGCCAGCAGTACCTCCAGTTCTGGGGCCAACGTCCTGACTTTC. Protein sequence: CASSTSSSGANVLTF.